The rows below give T cell receptor beta chains drawn from one sample of a study of siplizumab effects on memory and regulatory T cells. Measured with immunoSEQ multiplex PCR; TCRdb has only the in-frame clones, and not every one. The sample comprises around 100,000 clones, more than 85% of which are singletons, and 0.14% to 0.15% rests with the top ten. Sequencing was done on a sample of CD4+ T cells sorted from blood. These TCRs come from a human donor in good health. The CDR3 runs from the conserved cysteine through the conserved F or W. The D gene is left open where the match is weak. The size entry is marked missing in some rows and otherwise reads once, few, many or a size class.

>TRBJ2-1|TRBV5-4|-|17|-
CASSLDAWGPSYNEQFF
TGTGCCAGCAGCTTGGACGCCTGGGGACCCTCCTACAATGAGCAGTTCTTC
>TRBJ1-2|TRBV6-6|once|13|TRBD1
CASRDRGGDGYTF
TGTGCCAGCAGGGACAGGGGCGGTGATGGCTACACCTTC
>TRBJ2-3|TRBV29-1|-|14|-
CSVPVGLTGDTQYF
TGCAGCGTCCCCGTAGGGCTAACTGGGGATACGCAGTATTTT
>TRBJ1-6|TRBV2|-|13|-
CASNDGGNSPLHF
TGTGCCAGCAACGACGGCGGCAATTCACCCCTCCACTTT
>TRBJ2-3|TRBV10-3|-|12|-
CAISELRDTQYF
TGTGCCATCAGTGAGTTGCGAGATACGCAGTATTTT
>TRBJ1-5|TRBV2|-|12|-
CASSDGEQPQHF
TGTGCCAGCAGTGACGGGGAGCAGCCCCAGCATTTT
>TRBJ1-2|TRBV14|-|14|-
CASSQAREGYGYTF
TGTGCCAGCAGCCAAGCCAGGGAGGGCTATGGCTACACCTTC
>TRBJ1-1|TRBV5-4|once|15|-
CASSPGSGVNTEAFF
TGTGCCAGCAGCCCCGGGAGCGGGGTGAACACTGAAGCTTTCTTT
>TRBJ1-2|TRBV28|-|14|-
CASSLEPGVNGYTF
TGTGCCAGCAGTTTAGAACCAGGGGTTAATGGCTACACCTTC
>TRBJ2-2|TRBV19|-|16|-
CASSKLEVTNTGELFF
TGTGCCAGTAGTAAGCTTGAGGTTACCAACACCGGGGAGCTGTTTTTT
>TRBJ2-3|TRBV2|-|13|-
CASSEGRVDTQYF
TGTGCCAGCAGTGAGGGACGGGTAGATACGCAGTATTTT
>TRBJ1-4|TRBV27|-|14|TRBD1
CASSPDRVGEKLFF
TGTGCCAGCAGTCCAGACAGGGTTGGTGAAAAACTGTTTTTT
>TRBJ2-3|TRBV7-6|-|13|-
CASSGVNTDTQYF
TGTGCCAGCAGCGGGGTCAACACAGATACGCAGTATTTT
>TRBJ2-7|TRBV6-6|-|15|-
CASSKPGLGSYEQYF
TGTGCCAGCAGCAAACCGGGACTTGGTTCCTACGAGCAGTACTTC
>TRBJ2-5|TRBV5-1|once|12|-
CASSLVQETQYF
TGCGCCAGCAGCTTGGTACAAGAGACCCAGTACTTC
>TRBJ1-2|TRBV27|-|14|-
CASSSQGGNYGYTF
TGTGCCAGCAGTTCACAGGGAGGTAACTATGGCTACACCTTC
>TRBJ2-7|TRBV7-9|-|15|-
CASRPSFTSSYEQYF
TGTGCCAGCAGACCGAGTTTCACTTCCTCCTACGAGCAGTACTTC
>TRBJ2-2|TRBV7-7|-|15|TRBD1
CASSPDRGNTGELFF
TGTGCCAGCAGCCCTGACAGGGGAAACACCGGGGAGCTGTTTTTT
>TRBJ1-4|TRBV4-1|-|16|-
CASSQAAGHGNEKLFF
TGCGCCAGCAGCCAAGCTGCGGGACATGGTAACGAAAAACTGTTTTTT